Listed below are T cell receptor beta chains from one sample, sequenced in a study of Graves' ophthalmopathy and Graves' hyperthyroidism. MiXCR, run by TCRdb on the multiplex PCR reads, gives a single entry per CDR3 protein. The sample carries around 40,000 distinct CDR3 sequences, approximately 52% recorded once. The sample taken for sequencing was peripheral blood. The receptors stem from an adult man with Graves' ophthalmopathy. Both conserved end residues are trimmed from each CDR3. Each record gives: V gene, CDR3 protein.

V: TRBV9
CDR3: ASSSHPGQLSYEEY

V: TRBV2
CDR3: ASSDPGTGVFQY

V: TRBV27
CDR3: ASSFRTGMSSYNSPLH

V: TRBV5-1
CDR3: ASSLGGDTDTQY

V: TRBV20-1
CDR3: SATGLAGAESIQY

V: TRBV10-1
CDR3: ASSPGGFRDYGYT

V: TRBV10-3
CDR3: AISYDMNTEAF

V: TRBV13
CDR3: ASSPYRASGSSAKNIQY

V: TRBV7-6
CDR3: ASSSLAGDTQY

V: TRBV2
CDR3: ASSFGTPATGGTVNEQF

V: TRBV15
CDR3: ATSRKAGGAANSPLH

V: TRBV13
CDR3: ASSLGLSGKYNEQF

V: TRBV6-4
CDR3: ASSDSRGTGANVLT

V: TRBV6-1
CDR3: ASSAQGHEKLF

V: TRBV7-8
CDR3: ASSLVVRGLYSYEQY

V: TRBV20-1
CDR3: SARGVAAEQY

V: TRBV6-4
CDR3: ASSDSRGSGANVLT